The rows below give T cell receptor beta chains drawn from one sample of a study of T cells in Graves' hyperthyroidism and ophthalmopathy. MiXCR, applied by TCRdb to the multiplex PCR reads, yields one record per CDR3 protein. The table includes about 640,000 distinct CDR3 sequences, around 20% detected once. Sequencing was carried out using blood. The receptors come from a man aged 25 to 40 with Graves' ophthalmopathy. Each CDR3 is given with its conserved first and last residue. Each record gives: CDR3 protein, CDR3 DNA, D gene, clone size, V gene, J gene. The D gene is left open where the match is weak. Rows may omit the clone size; those that give it use once, few, many or a size class.

cdr3_aa: CASSEGEAKNIQYF
cdr3_nt: TGTGCCAGCAGTGAGGGGGAAGCCAAAAACATTCAGTACTTC
d_call: .
clone_size: .
v_call: TRBV2
j_call: TRBJ2-4

cdr3_aa: CASSQNTETRTYEQYF
cdr3_nt: TGCGCCAGCAGCCAGAACACGGAAACTCGGACCTACGAGCAGTACTTC
d_call: .
clone_size: few
v_call: TRBV4-1
j_call: TRBJ2-7

cdr3_aa: CASSYSDRGLYSNQPQHF
cdr3_nt: TGTGCCAGCAGTTACTCGGACAGGGGGCTTTATAGCAATCAGCCCCAGCATTTT
d_call: TRBD1
clone_size: many
v_call: TRBV6-6
j_call: TRBJ1-5

cdr3_aa: CASRTGSRNQPQHF
cdr3_nt: TGTGCCAGCAGGACAGGGTCACGCAATCAGCCCCAGCATTTT
d_call: TRBD1
clone_size: many
v_call: TRBV28
j_call: TRBJ1-5

cdr3_aa: CASSFELDTQYF
cdr3_nt: TGCGCCAGCAGCTTCGAGCTAGATACGCAGTATTTT
d_call: .
clone_size: few
v_call: TRBV5-1
j_call: TRBJ2-3

cdr3_aa: CASSLELTGRYSEQYF
cdr3_nt: TGTGCCAGCAGCTTAGAACTGACAGGGAGATACTCCGAGCAGTACTTC
d_call: TRBD1
clone_size: many
v_call: TRBV11-2
j_call: TRBJ2-7

cdr3_aa: CASSARSGNTEAFF
cdr3_nt: TGTGCCAGCAGCGCCCGGAGTGGGAACACTGAAGCTTTCTTT
d_call: .
clone_size: .
v_call: TRBV9
j_call: TRBJ1-1

cdr3_aa: CSAIGTTPGTQYF
cdr3_nt: TGCAGTGCTATCGGGACTACCCCGGGGACCCAGTACTTC
d_call: TRBD2
clone_size: few
v_call: TRBV20-1
j_call: TRBJ2-5

cdr3_aa: CASNQGTDYEQYF
cdr3_nt: TGTGCCAGCAACCAGGGGACGGACTACGAGCAGTACTTC
d_call: .
clone_size: few
v_call: TRBV6-1
j_call: TRBJ2-7

cdr3_aa: CASSFGLAGAGELFF
cdr3_nt: TGTGCCAGCAGCTTCGGACTAGCGGGAGCCGGGGAGCTGTTTTTT
d_call: TRBD2
clone_size: many
v_call: TRBV7-2
j_call: TRBJ2-2

cdr3_aa: CASSQRPAAIPNEQFF
cdr3_nt: TGTGCCAGCAGCCAAAGACCGGCGGCCATCCCCAATGAGCAGTTCTTC
d_call: .
clone_size: few
v_call: TRBV3-1
j_call: TRBJ2-1

cdr3_aa: CASSPLPGSLGGTEAFF
cdr3_nt: TGTGCCAGCAGCCCCCTACCAGGGTCCTTGGGGGGCACTGAAGCTTTCTTT
d_call: .
clone_size: few
v_call: TRBV3-1
j_call: TRBJ1-1

cdr3_aa: CASSLGETGGPQHF
cdr3_nt: TGCGCCAGCAGCTTGGGGGAGACAGGGGGGCCCCAGCATTTT
d_call: TRBD1
clone_size: many
v_call: TRBV5-1
j_call: TRBJ1-5

cdr3_aa: CASSQKGTSNDEQFF
cdr3_nt: TGCGCCAGCAGCCAAAAAGGGACTAGCAACGATGAGCAGTTCTTC
d_call: TRBD2
clone_size: few
v_call: TRBV4-1
j_call: TRBJ2-1

cdr3_aa: CASSLGTGVGSEAFF
cdr3_nt: TGTGCCAGCAGCCTAGGGACAGGGGTGGGGTCTGAAGCTTTCTTT
d_call: TRBD1
clone_size: few
v_call: TRBV7-8
j_call: TRBJ1-1

cdr3_aa: CASSLSRDLAKNIQYF
cdr3_nt: TGCGCCAGCAGCTTGTCTAGGGATCTAGCCAAAAACATTCAGTACTTC
d_call: .
clone_size: once
v_call: TRBV5-1
j_call: TRBJ2-4

cdr3_aa: CSAPRGVNQPQHF
cdr3_nt: TGCAGTGCCCCTCGTGGGGTCAATCAGCCCCAGCATTTT
d_call: .
clone_size: few
v_call: TRBV20-1
j_call: TRBJ1-5

cdr3_aa: CASRMRSPWDTQYF
cdr3_nt: TGTGCCAGCCGGATGAGGTCACCGTGGGATACGCAGTATTTT
d_call: .
clone_size: few
v_call: TRBV6-1
j_call: TRBJ2-3

cdr3_aa: CSAREVVSVENTQYF
cdr3_nt: TGCAGTGCTAGAGAAGTAGTCTCCGTTGAGAATACGCAGTATTTT
d_call: .
clone_size: few
v_call: TRBV20-1
j_call: TRBJ2-3

cdr3_aa: CASSHPGQLHQETQYF
cdr3_nt: TGTGCCAGCAGCCACCCCGGACAGCTACACCAAGAGACCCAGTACTTC
d_call: .
clone_size: few
v_call: TRBV7-2
j_call: TRBJ2-5

cdr3_aa: CASREDSDNSPLHF
cdr3_nt: TGTGCCAGCAGGGAGGACAGTGACAATTCACCCCTCCACTTT
d_call: .
clone_size: many
v_call: TRBV12-3/TRBV12-4
j_call: TRBJ1-6

cdr3_aa: CASSSVNSGRGYEQYF
cdr3_nt: TGTGCCAGCAGCTCCGTAAACAGCGGGAGGGGTTACGAGCAGTACTTC
d_call: TRBD2
clone_size: .
v_call: TRBV13
j_call: TRBJ2-7

cdr3_aa: CASSLGRSGTDTQYF
cdr3_nt: TGTGCCAGCAGCTTAGGTCGTTCAGGCACAGATACGCAGTATTTT
d_call: .
clone_size: many
v_call: TRBV7-9
j_call: TRBJ2-3

cdr3_aa: CASSERMQAEQYF
cdr3_nt: TGTGCCAGCAGTGAAAGAATGCAGGCAGAGCAGTACTTC
d_call: .
clone_size: .
v_call: TRBV6-1
j_call: TRBJ2-7

cdr3_aa: CASSLFGGGDTEAFF
cdr3_nt: TGTGCCAGCAGCTTATTTGGGGGAGGGGACACTGAAGCTTTCTTT
d_call: .
clone_size: many
v_call: TRBV7-8
j_call: TRBJ1-1

cdr3_aa: CATRGPGPNEQFF
cdr3_nt: TGTGCCACCCGAGGGCCAGGGCCAAATGAGCAGTTCTTC
d_call: .
clone_size: .
v_call: TRBV24-1
j_call: TRBJ2-1

cdr3_aa: CASSLSPARLQPQHF
cdr3_nt: TGTGCCAGCAGTTTAAGCCCGGCGCGTCTTCAGCCCCAGCATTTT
d_call: .
clone_size: .
v_call: TRBV6-5
j_call: TRBJ1-5

cdr3_aa: CSVARGPNTEAFF
cdr3_nt: TGCAGCGTTGCTAGAGGACCGAACACTGAAGCTTTCTTT
d_call: .
clone_size: many
v_call: TRBV29-1
j_call: TRBJ1-1

cdr3_aa: CASSPRLAGDRDTQYF
cdr3_nt: TGTGCCAGCAGCCCCCGACTAGCGGGAGACAGAGATACGCAGTATTTT
d_call: TRBD2
clone_size: many
v_call: TRBV7-9
j_call: TRBJ2-3

cdr3_aa: CASSLLDSNQPQHF
cdr3_nt: TGTGCCAGCAGTTTACTCGACAGCAATCAGCCCCAGCATTTT
d_call: .
clone_size: few
v_call: TRBV28
j_call: TRBJ1-5

cdr3_aa: CASSEPDRVSPLHF
cdr3_nt: TGTGCCAGCAGTGAACCGGACAGGGTTTCACCCCTCCACTTT
d_call: TRBD1
clone_size: many
v_call: TRBV2
j_call: TRBJ1-6

cdr3_aa: CASSDGSIPGELFF
cdr3_nt: TGTGCCAGCAGTGACGGCAGTATCCCGGGGGAGCTGTTTTTT
d_call: .
clone_size: .
v_call: TRBV6-4
j_call: TRBJ2-2

cdr3_aa: CSASGSLAKNIQYF
cdr3_nt: TGCAGTGCTAGCGGGTCCCTAGCCAAAAACATTCAGTACTTC
d_call: .
clone_size: many
v_call: TRBV20-1
j_call: TRBJ2-4

cdr3_aa: CSARDRVGLPKQFF
cdr3_nt: TGCAGTGCTAGAGATCGGGTGGGACTACCAAAGCAGTTCTTC
d_call: TRBD2
clone_size: .
v_call: TRBV20-1
j_call: TRBJ2-1

cdr3_aa: CASSPGTHNEKLFF
cdr3_nt: TGTGCCAGCAGCCCCGGGACCCATAATGAAAAACTGTTTTTT
d_call: .
clone_size: many
v_call: TRBV2
j_call: TRBJ1-4

cdr3_aa: CASSLAPQAVADTQYF
cdr3_nt: TGTGCCAGCAGCTTAGCGCCCCAGGCGGTTGCAGATACGCAGTATTTT
d_call: .
clone_size: .
v_call: TRBV7-8
j_call: TRBJ2-3

cdr3_aa: CAWSVGGRTEAFF
cdr3_nt: TGTGCCTGGAGTGTGGGAGGGCGGACTGAAGCTTTCTTT
d_call: .
clone_size: many
v_call: TRBV30
j_call: TRBJ1-1

cdr3_aa: CSARDRRANTEAFF
cdr3_nt: TGCAGTGCTAGAGATCGAAGAGCTAACACTGAAGCTTTCTTT
d_call: .
clone_size: few
v_call: TRBV20-1
j_call: TRBJ1-1

cdr3_aa: CSARGQGAGYNEQFF
cdr3_nt: TGCAGTGCTAGAGGGCAGGGGGCGGGGTACAATGAGCAGTTCTTC
d_call: TRBD1
clone_size: few
v_call: TRBV20-1
j_call: TRBJ2-1

cdr3_aa: CSVIHHESTYEQYF
cdr3_nt: TGCAGCGTAATACATCACGAGTCCACCTACGAGCAGTACTTC
d_call: .
clone_size: .
v_call: TRBV29-1
j_call: TRBJ2-7

cdr3_aa: CATSEGTGATEAFF
cdr3_nt: TGTGCCACCAGTGAGGGGACAGGGGCCACTGAAGCTTTCTTT
d_call: TRBD1
clone_size: many
v_call: TRBV24-1
j_call: TRBJ1-1

cdr3_aa: CASSMGVGMNTEAFF
cdr3_nt: TGTGCCAGTAGTATGGGGGTCGGGATGAACACTGAAGCTTTCTTT
d_call: .
clone_size: .
v_call: TRBV19
j_call: TRBJ1-1

cdr3_aa: CASSLGSWSLAETNEQFF
cdr3_nt: TGTGCCAGCAGTTTAGGTAGTTGGAGCCTGGCGGAGACCAATGAGCAGTTCTTC
d_call: .
clone_size: few
v_call: TRBV12-3/TRBV12-4
j_call: TRBJ2-1

cdr3_aa: CASRAGQGFSCEQYF
cdr3_nt: TGTGCCAGCAGAGCGGGACAGGGGTTCTCCTGCGAGCAGTACTTC
d_call: TRBD1
clone_size: .
v_call: TRBV6-1
j_call: TRBJ2-7

cdr3_aa: CASRLMAAEETQYF
cdr3_nt: TGCGCCAGCAGGTTGATGGCAGCGGAAGAGACCCAGTACTTC
d_call: .
clone_size: .
v_call: TRBV5-1
j_call: TRBJ2-5

cdr3_aa: CASSSGGIDAFF
cdr3_nt: TGTGCCAGCAGCTCCGGGGGGATCGATGCTTTCTTT
d_call: .
clone_size: many
v_call: TRBV11-2
j_call: TRBJ1-1